This T cell receptor (beta chain) was documented in a study of T cell responses to AZD1222 COVID-19 vaccine. Regarding the study as a whole: Regions left unmutated in variants are reportedly the target of nearly half of spike-specific TCRs. It should be noted that donors were predominantly white British and more often female, and clonal diversity was possibly underestimated. The study found Spike-specific TCR breadth and depth rose after two AZD1222 doses.

The method was immunoSEQ multiplex PCR; TCRdb's version includes in-frame clones alone and lacks a portion of them. The table records nearly 35,000 clones, around 82% of them present only once. Concerning this clone: The antigen remains unidentified.

Combined were second doses at about 4 or about 12 weeks. Germline trimming cut 5 bases from V and 7 bases from J; bases unmatched to any gene: 4. The germline V gene encodes CDR1 SGHTA and CDR2 FQGNSA. This CDR3 comprises 13 residues. This chain uses TRBV7-2 with TRBJ1-5; 8 nucleotides match TRBD1. The source was peripheral blood, collected 28 days after the second AZD1222 dose. This TCR was recovered from an adult who received the AZD1222 COVID-19 vaccine. CDR3 DNA: TGTGCCAGCAGCGGACAGGGAAGGCAGCCCCAGCATTTT. Its translation is CASSGQGRQPQHF. Drawing the rest from reference TRBV7-2 and TRBJ1-5, the complete variable domain is GAGVSQSPSNKVTEKGKDVELRCDPISGHTALYWYRQSLGQGLEFLIYFQGNSAPDKSGLPSDRFSAERTGGSVSTLTIQRTQQEDSAVYLCASSGQGRQPQHFGDGTRLSIL.